A selection of T cell receptor beta chains follows, all from one sample in a study of CD8+ T cells in alopecia areata. Generated by immunoSEQ multiplex PCR, the TCRdb table keeps only in-frame clones and is missing some. In the table there are about 200,000 clones, under 40% of which are singletons. Source: CD4+ T cells sorted from blood, taken between weeks 30 and 35, from a patient treated with tofacitinib. These receptors were taken from a human donor with alopecia areata. Both conserved end residues are part of each CDR3. The D gene is left open where the match is weak. Only some rows state a clone size, as once, few, many or a class for expanded clones.

j_call,d_call,clone_size,v_call,cdr3_nt,cdr3_aa
TRBJ1-6,-,-,TRBV27,TGTGCCAGCAGCTCACACGGAAATTCACCCCTCCACTTT,CASSSHGNSPLHF
TRBJ2-2,TRBD1,few,TRBV30,TGTGCCTGGGGGACAGAGAACACCGGGGAGCTGTTTTTT,CAWGTENTGELFF
TRBJ2-3,-,-,TRBV6-5,TGTGCCAGCAGTTACCGGGCAGACCTAGCAGATACGCAGTATTTT,CASSYRADLADTQYF
TRBJ2-5,TRBD1,-,TRBV27,TGTGCCAGCAGACCTCTAGGACAGGGCCTTAGGGAGACCCAGTACTTC,CASRPLGQGLRETQYF
TRBJ1-4,-,-,TRBV5-1,TGCGCCAGCAGGTCGGGACAATCGGAAAAACTGTTTTTT,CASRSGQSEKLFF
TRBJ1-5,TRBD1,-,TRBV5-4,TGTGCCAGCAGCTTGGGAGGGGGCACAAGCAATCAGCCCCAGCATTTT,CASSLGGGTSNQPQHF
TRBJ2-3,TRBD1,-,TRBV5-6,TGTGCCAGCAGCTACCCGGGACAGGGAGCTTATACGCAGTATTTT,CASSYPGQGAYTQYF
TRBJ1-5,TRBD1,-,TRBV4-3,TGCGCCAGCAGCCAAGGACAACAGGGGTTTCAGCCCCAGCATTTT,CASSQGQQGFQPQHF
TRBJ2-5,TRBD2,few,TRBV11-2,TGTGCCAGCAGCCCCGGCGGGAGTAGTATTGAGACCCAGTACTTC,CASSPGGSSIETQYF
TRBJ1-1,-,few,TRBV29-1,TGCAGCTCAGGGACTCGGGTATCGAACACTGAAGCTTTCTTT,CSSGTRVSNTEAFF
TRBJ2-2,TRBD2,-,TRBV29-1,TGCAGCGTAGCGGGAGTTCTCACCGGGGAGCTGTTTTTT,CSVAGVLTGELFF
TRBJ2-3,TRBD2,few,TRBV5-5,TGTGCCAGCAGCTTAGCGGGGCGCACAGATACGCAGTATTTT,CASSLAGRTDTQYF
TRBJ2-1,TRBD2,-,TRBV5-1,TGCGCCAGCAGCTTGGTCCTAGCGGGAGCTAACAATGAGCAGTTCTTC,CASSLVLAGANNEQFF
TRBJ1-5,-,few,TRBV29-1,TGCAGCGTTGCAGGGGTTGGTCAGCCCCAGCATTTT,CSVAGVGQPQHF
TRBJ2-1,TRBD2,-,TRBV4-1,TGCGCCAGCAGCCGAGCCTTGGCTAGCGGGGGTTACAATGAGCAGTTCTTC,CASSRALASGGYNEQFF
TRBJ2-4,-,few,TRBV19,TGTGCCAGTAGTATCCCCCGGCAGGGAGGCGACGGAAACATTCAGTACTTC,CASSIPRQGGDGNIQYF
TRBJ2-4,TRBD1,many,TRBV7-3,TGTGCCAACCCGAACCTGGACAGGACCAAAAACATTCAGTACTTC,CANPNLDRTKNIQYF
TRBJ1-2,TRBD1,-,TRBV18,TGTGCCAGCTCTCAGTATTCTCAACAGGGGAGCTACACCTTC,CASSQYSQQGSYTF
TRBJ1-1,-,few,TRBV11-1,TGTGCCAGCAGCTCCAGAAGTGGACAGAACACTGAAGCTTTCTTT,CASSSRSGQNTEAFF
TRBJ2-7,-,-,TRBV11-2,TGTGCCAGCACTATCTTGGCAGGGAGCTCCTACGAGCAGTACTTC,CASTILAGSSYEQYF
TRBJ1-2,-,-,TRBV7-2,TGTGCCAGCAGCCCCGGGGGTTCTGGCTACACCTTC,CASSPGGSGYTF
TRBJ2-7,-,-,TRBV11-2,TGTGCCAGCAGCTTAGGAATCGGAAGACCTCCCTACGAGCAGTACTTC,CASSLGIGRPPYEQYF
TRBJ2-1,TRBD2,-,TRBV7-9,TGTGCCAGCAGCCCTAGCGGTTCCTGGAATGAGCAGTTCTTC,CASSPSGSWNEQFF
TRBJ1-5,-,-,TRBV4-1,TGCGCCAGCAGCGCAGGTCCCCGCGGCGGTAGGGGGGGCAATCAGCCCCAGCATTTT,CASSAGPRGGRGGNQPQHF
TRBJ2-7,TRBD1,once,TRBV30,TGTGCCTGGAGAACCGGGACAGGGGGTTCCTACGAGCAGTACTTC,CAWRTGTGGSYEQYF
TRBJ2-6,-,-,TRBV7-2,TGTGCCAGCAGAGGTAGGACAGAACTGGACCCTGGGGCCAACGTCCTGACTTTC,CASRGRTELDPGANVLTF
TRBJ1-2,TRBD1,-,TRBV29-1,TGCAGCGTCTCTTTCTTTGAACAGGGGGCTAGCTATGGCTACACCTTC,CSVSFFEQGASYGYTF
TRBJ2-3,-,-,TRBV6-6,TGTGCCAGCAGTTTGCCACCGCCCGGGACTGCTACGCAGTATTTT,CASSLPPPGTATQYF
TRBJ1-5,-,-,TRBV5-5,TGTGCCAGCAGCTTGGCTGAGACACCCAGAAGCAATCAGCCCCAGCATTTT,CASSLAETPRSNQPQHF
TRBJ1-2,-,few,TRBV4-1,TGCGCCAGCAGCCAAGATCTGGACTTCCTAGCTAACTATGGCTACACCTTC,CASSQDLDFLANYGYTF
TRBJ1-1,-,few,TRBV4-2,TGTGCCAGCAGCCAAGATGAGGCCCAGGGGACTGAAGCTTTCTTT,CASSQDEAQGTEAFF
TRBJ1-2,-,-,TRBV4-1,TGCGCCAGCAGCCAAGATTCGGGAATTGACTATGGCTACACCTTC,CASSQDSGIDYGYTF
TRBJ1-1,TRBD1,-,TRBV2,TGTGCCAGCAGTGGGGGACAGGGGGCGCAAACGAGGGCTTTCTTT,CASSGGQGAQTRAFF
TRBJ2-3,-,-,TRBV2,TGTGCCAGCAGCGCCAAGGCGGGGCGGAGCAGCACAGATACGCAGTATTTT,CASSAKAGRSSTDTQYF
TRBJ2-1,TRBD2,-,TRBV30,TGTGCCTCTGGGCAGCGGGCGGGAGTTAGTGAGCAGTTCTTC,CASGQRAGVSEQFF
TRBJ1-3,-,few,TRBV30,TGTGCCTGGAATCCAGGACAGGGAAACACCATATATTTT,CAWNPGQGNTIYF
TRBJ2-7,TRBD2,-,TRBV5-6,TGTGCCAGCAGCTGGGGACTAGCGGGAGCGTCCTACGAGCAGTACTTC,CASSWGLAGASYEQYF
TRBJ2-7,-,-,TRBV10-3,TGTGCCATCAGTGAACGGACCGAGCAGTACTTC,CAISERTEQYF
TRBJ2-7,-,many,TRBV6-6,TGTGCCAGCAGTTACGAACCTCCCTACGAGCAGTACTTC,CASSYEPPYEQYF
TRBJ1-1,-,-,TRBV29-1,TGCAGCGTGGCGGGGTTGAACACTGAAGCTTTCTTT,CSVAGLNTEAFF
TRBJ2-7,-,few,TRBV9,TGTGCCAGCAGCCCCCGGCGGGGCAGCTCCTACGAGCAGTACTTC,CASSPRRGSSYEQYF
TRBJ1-1,-,-,TRBV5-6,TGTGCCAGCAGCTTTTCCAGGGAAGCTTTCTTT,CASSFSREAFF
TRBJ2-5,TRBD1,many,TRBV29-1,TGCAGCGTGGGTACAGGGGCGGCGGAGACCCAGTACTTC,CSVGTGAAETQYF
TRBJ2-6,-,-,TRBV30,TGTGCCTGGAGTCCAGACAGGAGCTCTGGGGCCAACGTCCTGACTTTC,CAWSPDRSSGANVLTF
TRBJ2-1,-,-,TRBV27,TGTGCCAGCAGGAACAGGGCTAGTACCTACAATGAGCAGTTCTTC,CASRNRASTYNEQFF
TRBJ2-3,-,-,TRBV6-5,TGTGCCAGCAGTTACCTTGGAAGGGAGGCAGATACGCAGTATTTT,CASSYLGREADTQYF
TRBJ2-3,TRBD1,-,TRBV7-3,TGTGCCAGCAGCGCCGGGACAGCCAATACGCAGTATTTT,CASSAGTANTQYF
TRBJ1-2,TRBD1,-,TRBV5-1,TGCGCCAGCAGCTATCGGACAGGGAGTATGGTAGATGGCTACACCTTC,CASSYRTGSMVDGYTF
TRBJ1-4,-,-,TRBV4-1,TGCGCCAGCAGCCAAGATCGCGGGTGGGGTGAAAAACTGTTTTTT,CASSQDRGWGEKLFF
TRBJ2-7,TRBD2,-,TRBV28,TGTGCCAGCAGATTCTCGGAAGGGCTAGCGGGAGACTTC,CASRFSEGLAGDF
TRBJ1-1,-,-,TRBV4-2,TGTGCCAGCAGCCACCTGGGCAGTAACACTGAAGCTTTCTTT,CASSHLGSNTEAFF
TRBJ2-3,-,-,TRBV30,TGTGCCTGGAGTGTTGGCAGTTTCACAGATACGCAGTATTTT,CAWSVGSFTDTQYF
TRBJ1-2,-,few,TRBV11-2,TGTGCCAGCAGCCCGTCGACAGATAACTATGGCTACACCTTC,CASSPSTDNYGYTF